This T cell receptor (beta chain) was identified during a study of identical twins. As to this clonotype: What it binds is unknown.

Everyone who donated was a healthy Caucasian. Trimming removed 5 bases at V and 4 bases at J, with 13 bases between. CDR1 MNHEY and CDR2 SMNVEV come from the germline V gene (reference sequence). There are 14 residues in the CDR3. TCRdb independently ran MiXCR on the 5' RACE reads; one entry per CDR3 protein. The table includes around 1.7 million distinct CDR3 sequences, about 32% detected once. Study-wide results and limits: Cord blood beta clonotypes that were abundant carried fewer insertions, and memory repertoires showed no such trend. The study based its conclusions on cross-sectional statistical analysis and did not follow the same donors.

Sequenced: cord blood. This sequence originates from a newborn girl in good health. The chain joins TRBV27 to TRBJ2-3; possibly TRBD2 for D (6 bases). CDR3 amino acids: CASSPTGVPDTQYF. DNA for the CDR3: TGTGCCAGCAGTCCTACGGGGGTCCCAGATACGCAGTATTTT.